This TCR beta chain was obtained from a study of blood T cell repertoires in COVID-19. Authors' data handling: Estimation of nucleated cell counts relied on the amplification of reference gene primers. Some clones are missing from TCRdb's copy, which holds only in-frame ones; the method was immunoSEQ multiplex PCR. V and J calls and clone size come straight from that table; D and trimming were deduced from the DNA. The sample holds around 280,000 clones, 90% seen once. Participants came from some 26 US areas, aged roughly 18 to 89 years. CDR1 is SEHNR and CDR2 is FQNEAQ in the germline V gene (reference sequence). The CDR3 consists of 14 residues. V lost 5 bases and J lost 4; bases outside the gene matches: 6.

The sequence was obtained from a woman aged 18-29 years with acute COVID-19. The specimen sequenced was PBMCs or T cells enriched from blood (not recorded which). This sequence joins TRBV7-9 and TRBJ1-1; 8 bases are shared with TRBD1. As DNA, the CDR3 is TGTGCCAGCAGCGTCGGGACAGGTTCCACTGAAGCTTTCTTT. This sequence encodes CASSVGTGSTEAFF.